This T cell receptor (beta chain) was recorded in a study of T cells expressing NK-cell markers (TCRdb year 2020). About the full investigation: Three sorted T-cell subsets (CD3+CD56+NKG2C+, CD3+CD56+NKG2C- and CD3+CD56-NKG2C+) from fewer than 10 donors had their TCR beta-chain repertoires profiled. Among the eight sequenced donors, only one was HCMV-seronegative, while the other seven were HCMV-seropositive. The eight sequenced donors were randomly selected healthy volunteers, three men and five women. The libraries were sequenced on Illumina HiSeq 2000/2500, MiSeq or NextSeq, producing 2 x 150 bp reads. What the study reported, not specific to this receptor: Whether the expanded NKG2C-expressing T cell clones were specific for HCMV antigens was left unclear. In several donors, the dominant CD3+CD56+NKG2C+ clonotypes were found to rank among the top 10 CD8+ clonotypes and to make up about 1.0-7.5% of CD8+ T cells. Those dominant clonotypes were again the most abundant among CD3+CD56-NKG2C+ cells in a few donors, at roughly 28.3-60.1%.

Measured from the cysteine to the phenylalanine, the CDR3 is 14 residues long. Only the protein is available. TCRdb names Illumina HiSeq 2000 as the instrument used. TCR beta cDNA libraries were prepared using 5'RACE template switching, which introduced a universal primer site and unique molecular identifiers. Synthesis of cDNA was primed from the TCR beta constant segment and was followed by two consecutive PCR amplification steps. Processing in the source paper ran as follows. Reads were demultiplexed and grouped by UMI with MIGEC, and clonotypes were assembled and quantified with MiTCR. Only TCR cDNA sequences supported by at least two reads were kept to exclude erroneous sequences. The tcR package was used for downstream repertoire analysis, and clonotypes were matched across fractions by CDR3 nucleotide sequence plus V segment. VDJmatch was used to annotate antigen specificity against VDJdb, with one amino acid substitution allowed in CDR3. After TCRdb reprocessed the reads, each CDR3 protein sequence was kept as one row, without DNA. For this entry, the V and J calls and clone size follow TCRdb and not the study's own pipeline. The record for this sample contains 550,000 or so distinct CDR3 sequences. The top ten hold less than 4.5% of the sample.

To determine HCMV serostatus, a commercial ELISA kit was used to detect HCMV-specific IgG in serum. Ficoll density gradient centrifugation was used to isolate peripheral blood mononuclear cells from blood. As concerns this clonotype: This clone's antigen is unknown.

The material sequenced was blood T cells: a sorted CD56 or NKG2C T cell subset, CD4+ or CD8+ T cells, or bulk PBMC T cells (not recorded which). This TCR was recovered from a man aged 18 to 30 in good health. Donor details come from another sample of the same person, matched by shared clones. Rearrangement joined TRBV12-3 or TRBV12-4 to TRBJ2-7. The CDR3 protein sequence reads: CASTSRPISYEQYF.